The 21 T cell receptor beta chains in this list originate from one sample, sequenced in a study of preoperative IRX-2 immunotherapy in early breast cancer (dated by TCRdb to the late 2010s). The sample's treatment or condition label, in plain terms: preoperative locoregional IRX-2 cytokine immunotherapy. Library preparation used the immunoSEQ multiplex PCR assay. In TCRdb, the immuneACCESS table is reduced to in-frame sequences with V and J assigned. These tables do not hold every clone; where another copy was compared, an unresolved V gene accounts for under half, and the others remain unexplained. The sample records fewer than 25,000 clones, roughly 89% of which are singletons. The ten largest clones add up to roughly 30% of the sample. This material consisted of tumor tissue, taken after IRX-2 immunotherapy. Every receptor here comes from a human donor with breast cancer.

CDR3 residues: CASSSRTGISGGGSEQFF. The DNA of the CDR3 is TGTGCCAGCAGCTCACGTACGGGGATTAGCGGGGGCGGGAGTGAGCAGTTCTTC. The chain couples TRBV7-8 to TRBJ2-1, with 9 bases aligning to TRBD2. The V gene's germline CDR1 is SGHVS and CDR2 FQNEAQ. The CDR3 is made up of 18 amino acids. V lost 4 bases, J lost 9 bases, and 19 bases stayed unmatched.

The CDR3 nucleotides read TGTGCCTGGGAACAAGGGGGGGGTAGCACAGATACGCAGTATTTT. It encodes CAWEQGGGSTDTQYF. The V and J genes are TRBV30 and TRBJ2-3; TRBD2 might be the D (7 bases). The CDR3 runs to 15 residues. Trimming shortened V by 5 bases and J by 0 bases, and 15 bases separated the two germline ends. Germline-derived CDR1 and CDR2 are GTSNPN and SVGIG (reference sequence).

The V and J genes are TRBV2 and TRBJ1-2; D might be TRBD1 (5 bases). The CDR3 has 14 residues. V dropped 1 base and J dropped 8 bases, with 14 bases sitting between them. In germline, CDR1 is SNHLY, CDR2 FYNNEI. CDR3: CASSEDPGIRGYTF. DNA of the CDR3: TGTGCCAGCAGTGAAGACCCAGGGATCAGGGGCTACACCTTC.

V is TRBV27 and J is TRBJ1-4; D may be TRBD1 (5 bases). With 2 bases removed from V and 3 bases from J, the gap between germline ends came to 10 bases. Looked up from germline, CDR1 is MNHEY and CDR2 is SMNVEV (reference sequence). CDR3 length: 15 amino acids. CDR3 in amino acids: CASSLRYRPNEKLFF. The CDR3 region has the DNA TGTGCCAGCAGTTTACGTTACAGGCCTAATGAAAAACTGTTTTTT.

The chain employs TRBV5-1 and TRBJ1-1; D perhaps matches TRBD1 (5 bases). V dropped 2 bases and J dropped 3 bases, with 14 bases sitting between them. Germline V gives CDR1 SGHRS, CDR2 YFSETQ. The length of the CDR3 is 15 residues. For the CDR3, the DNA is TGCGCCAGCAGCTTTCGAGACAGCTTGGACACTGAAGCTTTCTTT. Translated, it gives CASSFRDSLDTEAFF.

The rearrangement links TRBV5-1 to TRBJ2-1; TRBD2 matches at 7 bases. Trimming removed 2 bases from V and 2 bases from J; junction bases left unmatched: 4. The germline V gene has CDR1 SGHRS and CDR2 YFSETQ. CDR3 length equals 15 residues. This CDR3 is CASSLERGTYNEQFF. The CDR3 region has the DNA TGCGCCAGCAGCTTAGAGCGGGGCACCTACAATGAGCAGTTCTTC.

This sequence joins TRBV18 and TRBJ2-7, with D tentatively TRBD2 (6 bases). Germline lookup yields CDR1 KGHSH and CDR2 LQKENI. The CDR3 extends over 13 amino acids. Trimming shortened V by 2 bases and J by 6 bases, and 11 bases separated the two germline ends. CDR3 DNA: TGTGCCAGCTCACCAGGGGGGAGACGCGAGCAGTACTTC. As protein: CASSPGGRREQYF.

V gene TRBV27 combines with J gene TRBJ2-5; TRBD2 matches at 14 bases. The CDR3 runs to 16 residues. Trimming removed 5 bases from V and 2 bases from J; junction bases left unmatched: 4. Germline-derived CDR1 and CDR2 are MNHEY and SMNVEV (reference sequence). CDR3 nucleotide sequence: TGTGCCAGCAGTCGACTAGCGGGGGGGCCACAAGAGACCCAGTACTTC. It codes for CASSRLAGGPQETQYF.

The V call is TRBV14, the J call TRBJ2-1; a weak D match, TRBD1 (6 bases). CDR3 length: 14 amino acids. The germline V and J ends were trimmed by 3 bases and 10 bases, with 16 bases remaining between them. CDR1 SGHDN and CDR2 FVKESK come from the germline V gene. CDR3 DNA: TGTGCCAGCAGCCAGTGGACAGCAGGTGGGGAGCAGTTCTTC. The encoded protein is CASSQWTAGGEQFF.

This clone was recorded once. The V and J genes are TRBV9 and TRBJ1-1; D gene uncertain. Looked up from germline, CDR1 is SGDLS and CDR2 is YYNGEE. Deletions cut 0 bases from V and 4 bases from J, with 7 bases between. This CDR3 has 13 residues. The CDR3: CASSVAASTEAFF. Here the CDR3 DNA reads TGTGCCAGCAGCGTAGCTGCGAGCACTGAAGCTTTCTTT.

The rearrangement links TRBV6-5 to TRBJ2-3, with D uncertain. Germline loops: CDR1 MNHEY, CDR2 SVGAGI. V was shortened by 0 bases and J by 5 bases, with 9 bases between the two germline ends. The CDR3 runs 14 residues. CDR3 DNA: TGTGCCAGCAGTTACTCGAGTAGGATAGATACGCAGTATTTT. Its translation is CASSYSSRIDTQYF.

This clone was seen just once. The rearrangement uses TRBV27 and TRBJ2-7; 9 bases are shared with TRBD1. J gave up 5 bases and V 5 bases, and 4 bases lay outside the gene matches. Germline V gene data show CDR1 as MNHEY and CDR2 as SMNVEV (reference sequence). The CDR3 sequence is 13 residues long. CDR3 bases: TGTGCCAGCAGTCGCACAGGGGGCCACGAGCAGTACTTC. This gives the protein CASSRTGGHEQYF.

The J gene is TRBJ2-3, the V gene TRBV27, with a weak D call TRBD2 (5 bases). This CDR3 is built from 15 residues. Between the trimmed V and J ends, which lost 5 bases and 0 bases, there was a span of 12 bases. Germline V CDR1 and CDR2: MNHEY, SMNVEV (reference sequence). The CDR3, as DNA: TGTGCCAGCAGTAGTGAGGGTTATAGCACAGATACGCAGTATTTT. Its translation: CASSSEGYSTDTQYF.

The chain is built from TRBV9 and TRBJ1-2; D gene uncertain. Germline V CDR1 and CDR2: SGDLS, YYNGEE. Trimming pared 4 bases from V and 7 bases from J, leaving 11 bases between. The CDR3 totals 12 residues. The CDR3 protein is CASSTYKGGYTF. As DNA, the CDR3 is TGTGCCAGCAGCACATACAAAGGTGGCTACACCTTC.

The gene calls are TRBV7-9 and TRBJ2-5; unclear D gene. This CDR3 has 14 amino acids. Germline loops: CDR1 SEHNR, CDR2 FQNEAQ (reference sequence). V was cut by 5 bases and J by 2 bases, with 12 bases left in between. The CDR3 is CASSPEDQQETQYF. The CDR3 nucleotides are TGTGCCAGCAGCCCCGAGGACCAACAAGAGACCCAGTACTTC.

This clone has a single count. The rearrangement joins TRBV19 to TRBJ1-6; TRBD1 agrees at 7 bases. J lost 0 bases, V lost 10 bases, and 12 bases had no gene match. The V gene's germline CDR1 is LNHDA and CDR2 SQIVND (reference sequence). The CDR3 has 17 amino acids. CDR3 nucleotide sequence: TGTGCCACCACCAAGGGGGCGCCGGGCTCCTATAATTCACCCCTCCACTTT. It translates to CATTKGAPGSYNSPLHF.

This chain uses TRBV10-3 with TRBJ1-2; D possibly corresponds to TRBD1 (5 bases). V lost 4 bases and J 4 bases, leaving 16 bases between the germline ends. CDR1 and CDR2 from the germline V gene are ENHRY and SYGVKD. This CDR3 is built from 15 residues. The CDR3 spells CAISASNTDSYGYTF. CDR3 coding DNA: TGTGCCATCAGTGCCTCTAATACCGACAGCTATGGCTACACCTTC.

The V gene is TRBV7-8, the J gene TRBJ1-4, with a weak D call TRBD1 (5 bases). The germline V gene has CDR1 SGHVS and CDR2 FQNEAQ. The CDR3 is 14 residues long. Deletions cut 1 base from V and 4 bases from J, with 7 bases between. The chain's CDR3 is CASSLGGRNEKLFF. DNA of the CDR3: TGTGCCAGCAGCTTAGGGGGCCGTAATGAAAAACTGTTTTTT.

The chain carries TRBV5-5 and TRBJ1-1; TRBD1 aligns across 9 bases. The CDR3 loop spans 14 amino acids. The germline CDR1 and CDR2 sequences are SGHKS and YYEKEE (reference sequence). The V gene end was trimmed by 2 bases and the J gene end by 5 bases; junction bases not matched to a gene: 4. The CDR3 protein is CASSFGQGRTEAFF. For the CDR3, the DNA is TGTGCCAGCAGCTTCGGACAGGGGCGGACTGAAGCTTTCTTT.

V usage is TRBV19 and J usage is TRBJ2-5; D possibly corresponds to TRBD2 (7 bases). This CDR3 region has 15 residues. V was trimmed by 5 bases and J by 2 bases, leaving 15 bases between them. Germline assignment: CDR1 LNHDA and CDR2 SQIVND (reference sequence). Here the CDR3 reads CASSPRGGGQETQYF. CDR3 coding DNA: TGTGCCAGTAGTCCCCGCGGGGGCGGACAAGAGACCCAGTACTTC.

The chain couples TRBV27 to TRBJ2-1, with 9 bases identical to TRBD1. The V segment lost 7 bases and the J segment 7 bases; nucleotides outside the gene matches: 8. Germline loops: CDR1 MNHEY, CDR2 SMNVEV (reference sequence). The length of the CDR3 is 14 residues. CDR3 loop: CASKPGQGRNEQFF. In DNA form, the CDR3 reads TGTGCCAGCAAGCCAGGACAGGGGAGAAATGAGCAGTTCTTC.